This T cell receptor (beta chain) comes out of a study of chronic HIV infection and antiretroviral therapy (dated by TCRdb to between 2015 and 2016). CDR1 and CDR2 were assigned from the germline V gene (reference sequence) as LNHDA and SQIVND. After removal of 3 bases from V and 6 bases from J, the junction retains 17 bases not matched to a gene. The CDR3 contains 18 residues, cysteine and phenylalanine counted. This entry keeps only the CDR3 DNA: 54 bases, framed from base 1. The library was produced with 5' RACE. Sequencing was performed on an Illumina MiSeq. In TCRdb, the public reads were trimmed at Q25 with fastp and aligned with MiXCR, with productive beta chains retained. Each CDR3 protein gets just one entry, which takes the most common genes and DNA from the rows behind it. The sample contains approximately 47,000 distinct CDR3 sequences, about 18% of them found a single time. 2.8% of the sample is held by the ten biggest clonotypes.

This clonotype has more than one count but fewer than ten. The antigen this receptor binds is unknown. The input lacks base qualities; no much larger clone sits a single base away. The source of this sequence is an adult who had HIV and had not received antiretroviral therapy, or was an uninfected healthy control (not recorded which). The chain joins TRBV19 to TRBJ2-1; 7 of the junction bases match TRBD2. Sequences were obtained from peripheral blood. This receptor carries the CDR3 CASSMGFLGGSFSNEQFF. The nucleotide sequence reads as follows: TGTGCCAGTAGTATGGGTTTCCTCGGCGGGAGTTTCAGCAATGAGCAGTTCTTC.